These T cell receptor beta chains were read from a single sample in a study of radiation and T cells in renal cell carcinoma. Repertoires were generated with immunoSEQ multiplex PCR, while TCRdb's copy carries only in-frame clones and drops some. Of 20,000 to 30,000 clones in the sample, over 75% are singletons; the top ten hold about 33%. The sample consisted of blood, taken from a patient whose treatment included radiotherapy and nephrectomy. Receptors originate from a man aged 60 to 69 with renal cell carcinoma. CDR3s include the opening cysteine and the closing phenylalanine or tryptophan. A D gene is named only where the DNA matches it firmly. Size is stated for part of the rows, as once, few or many counts, or as a class when the clone is expanded.

J	V	size	length	D	CDR3	DNA
TRBJ2-3	TRBV5-1	NA	15	NA	CASSSTGTFTDTQYF	TGCGCCAGCAGCTCAACCGGGACCTTCACAGATACGCAGTATTTT
TRBJ1-5	TRBV4-3	NA	16	NA	CASSQDWSRGNQPQHF	TGCGCCAGCAGCCAAGATTGGAGCAGGGGAAATCAGCCCCAGCATTTT
TRBJ2-7	TRBV5-1	NA	14	NA	CASSLDGGTYEQYF	TGCGCCAGCAGCTTGGATGGGGGGACCTACGAGCAGTACTTC
TRBJ1-3	TRBV6-5	NA	16	TRBD1	CASSSEGTGGGNTIYF	TGTGCCAGCAGTTCCGAGGGGACAGGGGGAGGAAACACCATATATTTT
TRBJ2-1	TRBV29-1	NA	17	NA	CSVEDFGGSIPGNEQFF	TGCAGCGTTGAAGATTTTGGCGGTAGTATTCCGGGCAATGAGCAGTTCTTC
TRBJ2-3	TRBV5-5	NA	16	TRBD2	CASSLASTSGSDTQYF	TGTGCCAGCAGCTTGGCCTCGACTAGCGGGAGTGATACGCAGTATTTT
TRBJ1-2	TRBV27	few	14	TRBD1	CASRGGQDLYGYTF	TGTGCCAGCAGGGGAGGACAGGACCTCTATGGCTACACCTTC
TRBJ2-1	TRBV7-3	few	16	NA	CASSPWGGAPYNEQFF	TGTGCCAGCAGCCCCTGGGGCGGAGCCCCCTACAATGAGCAGTTCTTC
TRBJ1-6	TRBV4-3	NA	14	TRBD1	CASSQRQGNSPLHF	TGCGCCAGCAGCCAGCGACAGGGTAATTCACCCCTCCACTTT
TRBJ2-3	TRBV30	NA	12	NA	CAWSPPGDTQYF	TGTGCCTGGAGCCCCCCGGGGGATACGCAGTATTTT
TRBJ2-7	TRBV4-3	once	13	TRBD2	CASSQDRGSEQYF	TGCGCCAGCAGCCAAGATCGCGGGAGCGAGCAGTACTTC
TRBJ2-2	TRBV18	NA	13	NA	CASSPVSTGELFF	TGTGCCAGCTCACCAGTTAGCACCGGGGAGCTGTTTTTT
TRBJ2-7	TRBV6-1	NA	14	NA	CASSGRGSSYEQYF	TGTGCCAGCAGTGGTCGAGGGAGCTCCTACGAGCAGTACTTC
TRBJ2-7	TRBV7-2	once	14	TRBD1	CASSMTGISYEQYF	TGTGCCAGCAGCATGACAGGGATCTCCTACGAGCAGTACTTC
TRBJ1-1	TRBV27	once	16	NA	CASSLRPGGDNTEAFF	TGTGCCAGCAGTTTACGCCCGGGCGGGGACAACACTGAAGCTTTCTTT
TRBJ1-1	TRBV6-4	NA	13	NA	CASSHGGNTEAFF	TGTGCCAGCAGTCATGGGGGGAACACTGAAGCTTTCTTT
TRBJ1-5	TRBV7-2	few	15	TRBD1	CASSPGTANNQPQHF	TGTGCCAGCAGCCCGGGGACAGCTAACAATCAGCCCCAGCATTTT
TRBJ2-2	TRBV5-6	NA	13	NA	CASSPTGYGELFF	TGTGCCAGCAGCCCCACAGGATACGGGGAGCTGTTTTTT